The 12 T cell receptor beta chains in this list originate from one sample, sequenced in a study of blood T cell repertoires in COVID-19. Here immunoSEQ multiplex PCR was the method, and the copy in TCRdb shows in-frame clones only, minus some. Of approximately 260,000 clones detected, over 75% appear once; the ten largest clones hold about 9.1%. The sample taken for sequencing was peripheral blood. The receptor source for this set is a human donor in a cohort sampled during active COVID-19.

The V call is TRBV29-1, the J call TRBJ1-1, with a weak D call TRBD1 (5 bases). V lost 4 bases to trimming and J lost 3 bases, with 9 bases between them. This CDR3 contains 12 residues. Per the germline V gene, CDR1 is SQVTM and CDR2 is ANQGSEA. CDR3 loop: CSVGAGHTEAFF. DNA of the CDR3: TGCAGCGTTGGGGCAGGGCACACTGAAGCTTTCTTT.

The chain recombines TRBV9 with TRBJ2-1; no clear D gene. The CDR3 contains 15 residues. CDR1 is SGDLS, CDR2 YYNGEE, per germline. V lost 0 bases, J lost 0 bases, and 7 bases lay in between. The CDR3 coding sequence is TGTGCCAGCAGCGTAGAGCCTAACTCCTACAATGAGCAGTTCTTC. Translation: CASSVEPNSYNEQFF. The full variable domain, rest sourced from reference TRBV9 and TRBJ2-1, is DSGVTQTPKHLITATGQRVTLRCSPRSGDLSVYWYQQSLDQGLQFLIQYYNGEERAKGNILERFSAQQFPDLHSELNLSSLELGDSALYFCASSVEPNSYNEQFFGPGTRLTVL.

This rearrangement joins TRBV6-1 to TRBJ2-2, with 9 bases lining up with TRBD2. The CDR3 has 19 amino acids. Germline V gene data show CDR1 as MNHNS and CDR2 as SASEGT. With V trimmed by 2 bases and J by 0 bases, 10 bases remained unmatched. CDR3 in DNA: TGTGCCAGCAGTGAACGCCGAGCGGGAGGATGGGCGAACACCGGGGAGCTGTTTTTT. This gives the protein CASSERRAGGWANTGELFF.

The V and J genes are TRBV7-2 and TRBJ1-2, with 8 bases aligning to TRBD1. Germline V gives CDR1 SGHTA, CDR2 FQGNSA. CDR3 size: 13 residues. Trimming cost V 6 bases and J 4 bases; bases outside gene matches: 4. CDR3 nucleotide sequence: TGTGCCAGCAGACGGACAGGGCCCTATGGCTACACCTTC. It translates to CASRRTGPYGYTF.

The CDR3 region has the DNA TGTGCCAGCAGCCCGGGGATTTTAGGAGGCAATGAGCAGTTCTTC. Translating gives CASSPGILGGNEQFF. V is TRBV11-3 and J is TRBJ2-1; maybe TRBD2 (5 bases). The CDR3 totals 15 residues. Germline values: CDR1 SGHNT, CDR2 YENEEA. The V gene lost 5 bases and the J gene lost 6 bases, with 17 bases spanning the gap. The full variable domain, completed using reference TRBV11-3 and TRBJ2-1, is EAGVVQSPRYKIIEKKQPVAFWCNPISGHNTLYWYLQNLGQGPELLIRYENEEAVDDSQLPKDRFSAERLKGVDSTLKIQPAELGDSAVYLCASSPGILGGNEQFFGPGTRLTVL.

The chain is built from TRBV28 and TRBJ1-6, with TRBD1 as a possible D gene (5 bases). CDR1 MDHEN and CDR2 SYDVKM come from the germline V gene. There are 14 residues in the CDR3. The germline V and J ends were trimmed by 2 bases and 7 bases, with 9 bases remaining between them. CDR3 sequence: CASSLGGVNSPLHF. In DNA, the CDR3 is TGTGCCAGCAGTTTAGGAGGGGTGAATTCACCCCTCCACTTT.

CDR3 sequence reads: CSASSSGVRGETQYF. CDR3 DNA: TGCAGTGCTAGTTCGTCGGGGGTACGGGGAGAGACCCAGTACTTC. The V and J genes are TRBV20-1 and TRBJ2-5; TRBD2 might be the D (6 bases). Germline CDR1 DFQATT, CDR2 SNEGSKA (reference sequence). V was clipped by 3 bases and J by 4 bases, with 18 bases between them. The length of the CDR3 is 15 residues.

The chain uses TRBV19 and TRBJ2-2, with D unresolved. The CDR3 spans 13 residues. CDR1 and CDR2 (germline): LNHDA, SQIVND (reference sequence). Trimming took off 11 bases at V and 2 bases at J, with 12 bases between the two ends. The CDR3 DNA follows: TGTGCCTCTGGCATCACCAACACCGGGGAGCTGTTTTTT. Translated: CASGITNTGELFF. Looking up the rest from reference TRBV19 and TRBJ2-2 gives the full variable domain: DGGITQSPKYLFRKEGQNVTLSCEQNLNHDAMYWYRQDPGQGLRLIYYSQIVNDFQKGDIAEGYSVSREKKESFPLTVTSAQKNPTAFYLCASGITNTGELFFGEGSRLTVL.

This clone came up a few times. The chain couples TRBV19 to TRBJ1-5; D gene ambiguous. The CDR3 covers 14 residues. V dropped 3 bases and J dropped 0 bases, with 6 bases sitting between them. Germline V gives CDR1 LNHDA, CDR2 SQIVND (reference sequence). For the CDR3, the DNA is TGTGCCAGTAGTATGGCCGATAGCAATCAGCCCCAGCATTTT. The encoded protein is CASSMADSNQPQHF.

This rearrangement joins TRBV5-1 to TRBJ1-1, with D possibly being TRBD1 (6 bases). Looked up from germline, CDR1 is SGHRS and CDR2 is YFSETQ. The germline V and J ends were trimmed by 4 bases and 0 bases, with 16 bases remaining between them. This CDR3 region has 16 residues. The chain's CDR3 is CASSPTGSSLNTEAFF. As DNA, the CDR3 is TGCGCCAGCAGCCCAACAGGGAGCTCCTTGAACACTGAAGCTTTCTTT.

The V gene is TRBV3-1 (or the pseudogene TRBV3-2), the J gene TRBJ2-2, with 13 bases fitting TRBD2. Trimming removed 4 bases from V and 1 base from J; junction bases left unmatched: 9. This CDR3 has 19 amino acids. Germline values: CDR1 LGHDT, CDR2 YNNKEL (reference sequence). The CDR3 nucleotides read TGTGCCAGCAGCCTCAGGGGGACTAGCGGGGCCCTGAACACCGGGGAGCTGTTTTTT. It codes for CASSLRGTSGALNTGELFF.

V and J are TRBV18 and TRBJ1-5; tentatively, D is TRBD1 (6 bases). Germline V CDR1 and CDR2: KGHSH, LQKENI. The CDR3 covers 15 residues. V lost 3 bases and J 2 bases, leaving 11 bases between the germline ends. CDR3 nucleotides: TGTGCCAGCTCACCGCCTAACAGGGGCAATCAGCCCCAGCATTTT. The encoded protein is CASSPPNRGNQPQHF.